One and the same sample provided the 8 T cell receptor beta chains below, sequenced in a study of blood T cell repertoires in COVID-19. Repertoires were generated with immunoSEQ multiplex PCR, while TCRdb's copy carries only in-frame clones and drops some. The repertoire holds around 300,000 clones, with approximately 86% as singletons. The sequencing input was peripheral blood. Receptors originate from a man between 18 and 29 years old with active or convalescent COVID-19.

The chain combines TRBV11-2 with TRBJ1-2, with D perhaps TRBD1 (5 bases). Trimming stripped 3 bases from V and 1 base from J, with 9 bases between. This CDR3 has 14 amino acids. In germline, CDR1 is SGHAT, CDR2 FQNNGV. The CDR3 DNA sequence: TGTGCCAGCAGCTTCTGGGGGGATAACTATGGCTACACCTTC. It is translated as CASSFWGDNYGYTF. Variable domain in full (rest from reference TRBV11-2 and TRBJ1-2): EAGVAQSPRYKIIEKRQSVAFWCNPISGHATLYWYQQILGQGPKLLIQFQNNGVVDDSQLPKDRFSAERLKGVDSTLKIQPAKLEDSAVYLCASSFWGDNYGYTFGSGTRLTVV.

The chain uses TRBV7-9 and TRBJ2-7, with 7 bases fitting TRBD1. Trimming removed 3 bases from V and 2 bases from J; junction bases left unmatched: 4. From germline, CDR1 is SEHNR and CDR2 FQNEAQ (reference sequence). The length of the CDR3 is 14 residues. As DNA, the CDR3 is TGTGCCAGCAGCTTCCGGGACAGCCCCTACGAGCAGTACTTC. Translated, it gives CASSFRDSPYEQYF.

The chain uses TRBV28 and TRBJ2-2, with 7 bases fitting TRBD1. The CDR3 extends over 16 amino acids. Germline V gene data show CDR1 as MDHEN and CDR2 as SYDVKM. V shed 10 bases and J 5 bases; nucleotides not matched to a gene: 16. The CDR3 reads CAIAERQGKSTGELFF. The CDR3 nucleotides read TGTGCCATCGCAGAGAGACAGGGAAAATCTACCGGGGAGCTGTTTTTT.

The chain links TRBV4-2 to TRBJ1-1; 8 bases agree with TRBD1. The CDR3 spans 16 residues. Germline CDR1 LGHNA, CDR2 YNFKEQ. Trimming cost V 1 base and J 0 bases; bases outside gene matches: 4. The CDR3, as DNA: TGTGCCAGCAGCCAAGGTTTGACAGGGGTGAACACTGAAGCTTTCTTT. As protein: CASSQGLTGVNTEAFF.

J is TRBJ1-2 and V is TRBV11-2; D remains unclear. Germline CDR1 is SGHAT and CDR2 is FQNNGV. V was trimmed by 0 bases and J by 0 bases, leaving 8 bases between them. The CDR3 totals 15 residues. The DNA of the CDR3 is TGTGCCAGCAGCTTAGAGGTTTCGGCTAACTATGGCTACACCTTC. This translates into CASSLEVSANYGYTF.

The chain uses TRBV4-3 and TRBJ1-1; D might be TRBD1 (6 bases). V was pared by 1 base and J by 1 base, with 7 bases between. Germline CDR1 is LGHNA and CDR2 is YSLEER. The CDR3 sequence is 14 residues long. CDR3 sequence reads: CASSQGGGNTEAFF. DNA for the CDR3: TGCGCCAGCAGCCAAGGAGGGGGGAACACTGAAGCTTTCTTT.

V gene TRBV5-3 combines with J gene TRBJ1-2, with D hard to call. TRBV5-3 falls under the ORF class, with uncertain function. Deletions cut 0 bases from V and 7 bases from J, with 13 bases between. The CDR3 is 14 residues long. The CDR3 loop reads CARSLARIILGYTF. CDR3 nucleotide sequence: TGTGCCAGAAGCTTGGCCAGGATAATTCTTGGCTACACCTTC.

This clone has only one observation. The chain uses TRBV5-1 and TRBJ2-5, with D tentatively TRBD2 (6 bases). CDR1 and CDR2 (germline): SGHRS, YFSETQ. Deletions cut 1 base from V and 3 bases from J, with 13 bases between. This CDR3 has 15 amino acids. DNA for the CDR3: TGCGCCAGCAGCTTGACGGTGTCGGGGGAAGAGACCCAGTACTTC. It encodes CASSLTVSGEETQYF. The full variable domain, rest sourced from reference TRBV5-1 and TRBJ2-5, is KAGVTQTPRYLIKTRGQQVTLSCSPISGHRSVSWYQQTPGQGLQFLFEYFSETQRNKGNFPGRFSGRQFSNSRSEMNVSTLELGDSALYLCASSLTVSGEETQYFGPGTRLLVL.